This T cell receptor (beta chain) was documented in a study of cytomegalovirus exposure and HLA in healthy donors. The PCR ran on 60 Vbeta and 13 Jbeta primers. Some clones are missing from TCRdb's copy, which holds only in-frame ones; the method was immunoSEQ multiplex PCR. Of tens of thousands of clones in the sample, approximately 60% were seen once. Findings and limits, study-wide: Being productive about 87% or about 30% of the time was typical of most TCR beta V segments in an earlier analysis.

Trimming took 2 bases from V and 2 from J, leaving 15 bases between them. CDR3 length equals 16 residues. Germline V gene lookup returns CDR1 SGDLS and CDR2 YYNGEE. Concerning this clone: As yet, its antigen is unknown.

Sequencing was done on a sample of PBMCs. The rearrangement links TRBV9 to TRBJ2-3; TRBD2 might be the D (6 bases). The sequence was collected from a woman aged 25 to 45 in good health and CMV-seropositive. The CDR3 coding sequence is TGTGCCAGCAGCGTTAGGGGAGGAAAACCCACAGATACGCAGTATTTT. Translated, it gives CASSVRGGKPTDTQYF.